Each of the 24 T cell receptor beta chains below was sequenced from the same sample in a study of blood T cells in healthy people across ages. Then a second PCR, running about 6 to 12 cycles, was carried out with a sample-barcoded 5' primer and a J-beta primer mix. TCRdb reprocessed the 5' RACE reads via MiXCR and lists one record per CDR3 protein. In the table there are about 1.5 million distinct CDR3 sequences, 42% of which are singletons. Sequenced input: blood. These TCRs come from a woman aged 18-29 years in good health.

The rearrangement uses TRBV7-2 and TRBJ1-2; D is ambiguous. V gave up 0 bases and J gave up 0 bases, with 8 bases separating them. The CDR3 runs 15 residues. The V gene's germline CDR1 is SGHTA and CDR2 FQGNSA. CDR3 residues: CASSLAADSNYGYTF. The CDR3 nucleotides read TGTGCCAGCAGCTTAGCCGCGGATTCTAACTATGGCTACACCTTC.

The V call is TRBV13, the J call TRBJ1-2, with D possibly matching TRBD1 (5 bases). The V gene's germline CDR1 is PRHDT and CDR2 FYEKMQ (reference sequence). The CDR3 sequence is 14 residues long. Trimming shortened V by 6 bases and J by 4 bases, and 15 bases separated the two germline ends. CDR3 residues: CASSPGGGIYGYTF. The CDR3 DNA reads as TGTGCCAGCAGTCCTGGTGGGGGTATCTATGGCTACACCTTC.

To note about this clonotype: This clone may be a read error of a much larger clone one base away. Written as DNA, the CDR3 is TGTGTCATCAGTGTGGGGGGCCCTCAAGAGACCCAGTACTTC. Its protein is CVISVGGPQETQYF. This chain joins TRBV10-3 and TRBJ2-5; tentatively, D is TRBD1 or TRBD2 (6 bases each). Germline CDR1 reads ENHRY; CDR2 reads SYGVKD. The CDR3 is made up of 14 amino acids.

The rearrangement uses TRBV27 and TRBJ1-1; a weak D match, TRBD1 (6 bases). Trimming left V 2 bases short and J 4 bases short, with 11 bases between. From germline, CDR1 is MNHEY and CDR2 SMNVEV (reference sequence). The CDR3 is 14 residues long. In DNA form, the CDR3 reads TGTGCCAGCAGTTTACGGGGGGCGCCCACTGAAGCTTTCTTT. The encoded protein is CASSLRGAPTEAFF.

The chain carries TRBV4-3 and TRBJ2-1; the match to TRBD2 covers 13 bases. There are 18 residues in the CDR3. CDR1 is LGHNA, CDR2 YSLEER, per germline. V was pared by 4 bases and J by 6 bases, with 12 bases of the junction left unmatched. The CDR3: CASSPRSRLAGGCNEQFF. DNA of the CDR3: TGCGCCAGCAGCCCTCGGTCGAGACTAGCGGGGGGCTGCAATGAGCAGTTCTTC.

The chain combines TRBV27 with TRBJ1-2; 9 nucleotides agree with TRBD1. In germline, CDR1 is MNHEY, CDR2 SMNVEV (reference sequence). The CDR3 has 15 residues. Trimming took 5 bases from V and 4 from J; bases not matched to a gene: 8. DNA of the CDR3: TGTGCCAGCAGTACACAGGGGGCCCTAGCCTATGGCTACACCTTC. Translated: CASSTQGALAYGYTF.

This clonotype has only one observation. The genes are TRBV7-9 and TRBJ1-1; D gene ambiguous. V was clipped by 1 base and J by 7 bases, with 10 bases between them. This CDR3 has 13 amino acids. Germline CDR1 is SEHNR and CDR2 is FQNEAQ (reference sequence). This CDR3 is CASSLEAAREAFF. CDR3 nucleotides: TGTGCCAGCAGCTTAGAGGCGGCGCGTGAAGCTTTCTTT. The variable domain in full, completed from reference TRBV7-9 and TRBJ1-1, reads DTGVSQNPRHKITKRGQNVTFRCDPISEHNRLYWYRQTLGQGPEFLTYFQNEAQLEKSRLLSDRFSAERPKGSFSTLEIQRTEQGDSAMYLCASSLEAAREAFFGQGTRLTVV.

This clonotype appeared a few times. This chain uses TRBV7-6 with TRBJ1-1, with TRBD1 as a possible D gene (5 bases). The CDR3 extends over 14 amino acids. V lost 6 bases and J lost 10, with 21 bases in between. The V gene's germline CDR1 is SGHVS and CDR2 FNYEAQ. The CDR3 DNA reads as TGTGCCAGCAGGGGGACGCCAGGAACCTCCCGAGCTTTCTTT. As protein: CASRGTPGTSRAFF.

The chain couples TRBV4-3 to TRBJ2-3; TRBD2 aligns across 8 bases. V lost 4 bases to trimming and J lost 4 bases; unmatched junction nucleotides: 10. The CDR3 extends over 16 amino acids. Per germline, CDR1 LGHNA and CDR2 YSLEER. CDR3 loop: CASSRSGVAGPDTQYF. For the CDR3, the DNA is TGCGCCAGCAGCCGAAGCGGGGTAGCGGGGCCAGATACGCAGTATTTT.

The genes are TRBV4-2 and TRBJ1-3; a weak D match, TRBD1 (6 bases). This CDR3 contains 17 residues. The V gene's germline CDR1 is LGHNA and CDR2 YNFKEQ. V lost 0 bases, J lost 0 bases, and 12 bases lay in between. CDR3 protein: CASSQDRTASSGNTIYF. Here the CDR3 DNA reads TGTGCCAGCAGCCAAGATAGGACAGCAAGCTCTGGAAACACCATATATTTT.

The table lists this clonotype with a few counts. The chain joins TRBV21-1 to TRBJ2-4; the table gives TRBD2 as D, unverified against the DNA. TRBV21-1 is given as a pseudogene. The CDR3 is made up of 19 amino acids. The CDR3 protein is CASSRKRRREGWTKNIQYF. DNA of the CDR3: TGTGCCAGCAGCCGAAAGAGGCGGCGGGAGGGCTGGACCAAAAACATTCAGTACTTC.

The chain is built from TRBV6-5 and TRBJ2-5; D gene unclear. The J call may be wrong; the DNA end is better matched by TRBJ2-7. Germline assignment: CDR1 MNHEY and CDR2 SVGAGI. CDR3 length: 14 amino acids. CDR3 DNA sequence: TGTGCCAGCAGGAGATCCGGGCAAATCTACGAGCAGTACTTC. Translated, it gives CASRRSGQIYEQYF.

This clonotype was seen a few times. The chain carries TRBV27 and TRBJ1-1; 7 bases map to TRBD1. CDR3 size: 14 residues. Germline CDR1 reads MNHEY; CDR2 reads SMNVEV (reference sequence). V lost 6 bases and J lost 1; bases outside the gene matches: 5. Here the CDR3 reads CASRPRGGNTEAFF. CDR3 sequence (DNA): TGTGCCAGCAGGCCCAGGGGGGGGAACACTGAAGCTTTCTTT.

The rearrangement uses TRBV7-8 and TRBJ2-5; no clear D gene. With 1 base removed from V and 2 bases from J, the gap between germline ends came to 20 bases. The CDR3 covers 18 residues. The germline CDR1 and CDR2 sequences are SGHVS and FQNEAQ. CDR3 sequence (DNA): TGTGCCAGCAGCTTAGGGATCCAGCTAATGGCACCGCAAGAGACCCAGTACTTC. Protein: CASSLGIQLMAPQETQYF.

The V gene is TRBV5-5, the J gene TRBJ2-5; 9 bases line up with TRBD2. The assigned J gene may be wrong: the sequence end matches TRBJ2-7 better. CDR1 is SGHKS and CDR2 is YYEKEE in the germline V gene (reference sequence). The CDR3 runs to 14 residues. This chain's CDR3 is CASRKGLALDEQYF. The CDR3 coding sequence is TGTGCCAGCAGGAAGGGACTAGCACTCGACGAGCAGTACTTC.

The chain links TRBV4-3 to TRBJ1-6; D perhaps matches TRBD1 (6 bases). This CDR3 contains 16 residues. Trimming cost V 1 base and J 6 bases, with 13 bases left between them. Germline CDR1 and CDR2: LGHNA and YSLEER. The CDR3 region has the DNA TGCGCCAGCAGCCAAGGTGCAGGGGTGGGTAATTCACCCCTCCACTTT. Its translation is CASSQGAGVGNSPLHF.

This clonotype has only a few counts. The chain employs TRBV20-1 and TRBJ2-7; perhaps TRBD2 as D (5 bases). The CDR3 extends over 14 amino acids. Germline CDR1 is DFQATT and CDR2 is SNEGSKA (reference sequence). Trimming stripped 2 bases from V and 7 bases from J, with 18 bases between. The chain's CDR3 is CSARPSRLTIEQYF. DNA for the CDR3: TGCAGTGCTAGACCCTCACGACTGACTATAGAGCAGTACTTC.

The CDR3 loop reads CASRPIHRAHYEQYF. DNA of the CDR3: TGTGCCAGCAGACCCATCCACAGGGCACACTACGAGCAGTACTTC. The chain recombines TRBV28 with TRBJ2-7, with D tentatively TRBD1 (6 bases). The V gene lost 6 bases and the J gene lost 3 bases, with 18 bases spanning the gap. CDR1 and CDR2 (germline): MDHEN, SYDVKM. CDR3 length: 15 residues.

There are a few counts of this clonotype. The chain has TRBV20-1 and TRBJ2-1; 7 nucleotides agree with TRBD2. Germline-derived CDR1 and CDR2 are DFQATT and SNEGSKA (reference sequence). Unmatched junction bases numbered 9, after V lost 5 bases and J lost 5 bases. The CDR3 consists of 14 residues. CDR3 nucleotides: TGCAGTGCTGACGGGCGGGAGTTTAACAATGAGCAGTTCTTC. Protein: CSADGREFNNEQFF.

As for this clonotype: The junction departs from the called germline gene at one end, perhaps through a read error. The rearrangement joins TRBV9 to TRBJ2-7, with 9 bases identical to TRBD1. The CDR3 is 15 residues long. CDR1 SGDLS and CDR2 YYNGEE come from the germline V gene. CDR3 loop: CTSSAGTGLTYEQYF. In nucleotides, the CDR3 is TGTACCAGCAGCGCCGGGACAGGGTTAACCTACGAGCAGTACTTC.

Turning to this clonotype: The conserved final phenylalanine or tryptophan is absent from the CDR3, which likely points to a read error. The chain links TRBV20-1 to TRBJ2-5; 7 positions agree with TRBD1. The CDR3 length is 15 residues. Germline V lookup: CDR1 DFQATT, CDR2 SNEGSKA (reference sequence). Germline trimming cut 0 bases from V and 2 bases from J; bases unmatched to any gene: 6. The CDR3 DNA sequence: TGCAGTGCTAGAGATGCACCGGGACAGCAAGAGACCCAGTACCTC. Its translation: CSARDAPGQQETQYL.

The CDR3 here is CASSFAGGPLDTQYF. CDR3 in DNA: TGTGCCAGCAGCTTCGCGGGGGGGCCTTTAGATACGCAGTATTTT. The gene calls are TRBV5-6 and TRBJ2-3, with 9 bases lining up with TRBD2. CDR3 length: 15 residues. Germline CDR1 is SGHDT and CDR2 is YYEEEE. The J segment lost 5 bases and the V segment lost 2 bases, leaving 6 bases of the junction unmatched.

CDR3 sequence (DNA): TGTGCCAGCAGCCCCTACATCGGGACGGAGACCCAGTACTTC. Translating it yields CASSPYIGTETQYF. This sequence joins TRBV7-9 and TRBJ2-5; D may match TRBD1 or TRBD2 (5 bases each). The CDR3 runs 14 residues. The V gene's germline CDR1 is SEHNR and CDR2 FQNEAQ (reference sequence). The ends were cut back, 5 bases at V and 5 bases at J, with 15 bases in the middle.

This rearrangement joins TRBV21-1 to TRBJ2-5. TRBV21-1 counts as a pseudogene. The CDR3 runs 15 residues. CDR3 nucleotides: TGTGCCAGCAGCAAAGGCGGCTACAGTCGTACTGAGCAGTACTTC. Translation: CASSKGGYSRTEQYF.